Shown below are 28 T cell receptor beta chains from a single sample sequenced in a study of blood T cell repertoires in COVID-19. Sequencing was performed with immunoSEQ multiplex PCR; in TCRdb, only in-frame clones are kept and a portion is missing. Of about 88,000 clones in the sample, approximately 87% were seen once. The source material was peripheral blood. The receptors were gathered from a human donor in a cohort sampled during active COVID-19.

The chain couples TRBV5-5 to TRBJ2-7; 9 bases fit TRBD2. Germline V gene sequence: CDR1 SGHKS, CDR2 YYEKEE (reference sequence). The trim removed 2 bases at V and 2 bases at J, leaving 2 bases unmatched. The CDR3 runs to 14 residues. As DNA, the CDR3 is TGTGCCAGCAGCTTTGCTAGCGGGACCTACGAGCAGTACTTC. Its protein is CASSFASGTYEQYF.

This clone was counted once. V usage is TRBV5-8 and J usage is TRBJ1-1; D call uncertain. The CDR3 sequence is 14 residues long. Germline V gives CDR1 SGHTS, CDR2 YDEGEE. Trimming cost V 4 bases and J 3 bases, with 13 bases left between them. Here the CDR3 DNA reads TGTGCCAGCAGCCGTCCCGGTGGGCACACTGAAGCTTTCTTT. It specifies CASSRPGGHTEAFF.

This clone was seen a handful of times. The CDR3, as DNA: TGTGCCAGCAGTTGGGACAGGGGTTCACCCCTCCACTTT. Protein product: CASSWDRGSPLHF. The chain links TRBV12-3 or TRBV12-4 to TRBJ1-6, with 10 bases aligning to TRBD1. V shed 4 bases and J 9 bases; nucleotides not matched to a gene: 0. The CDR3 runs to 13 residues.

This chain links TRBV7-9 with TRBJ2-3; 10 positions match TRBD1. V lost 5 bases to trimming and J lost 6 bases; unmatched junction nucleotides: 8. The germline V gene has CDR1 SEHNR and CDR2 FQNEAQ (reference sequence). The CDR3 spans 15 residues. CDR3 DNA sequence: TGTGCCAGCAGCCCGACAGGGGGCTGGGGGGATACGCAGTATTTT. Translated: CASSPTGGWGDTQYF.

The V and J genes are TRBV11-3 and TRBJ2-1; the match to TRBD2 covers 8 bases. The V segment lost 2 bases and the J segment 4 bases; nucleotides outside the gene matches: 4. The CDR3 covers 15 residues. Germline CDR1 SGHNT, CDR2 YENEEA. In DNA, the CDR3 is TGTGCCAGCAGCTTAAGACTAGCGCAGTACAATGAGCAGTTCTTC. Protein sequence: CASSLRLAQYNEQFF.

V and J are TRBV7-2 and TRBJ2-3, with 9 bases matching TRBD1. Germline V gene sequence: CDR1 SGHTA, CDR2 FQGNSA. The CDR3 is 14 amino acids. The J segment lost 5 bases and the V segment lost 4 bases, leaving 4 bases of the junction unmatched. As DNA, the CDR3 is TGTGCCAGCAGCTCACGGACAGGGGAAGATACGCAGTATTTT. It encodes CASSSRTGEDTQYF.

The genes are TRBV2 and TRBJ1-4, with 8 bases identical to TRBD1. This CDR3 comprises 13 residues. J gave up 5 bases and V 5 bases, and 1 base lay outside the gene matches. Per the germline V gene, CDR1 is SNHLY and CDR2 is FYNNEI. CDR3: CASSWDRNEKLFF. CDR3 bases: TGTGCCAGCAGTTGGGACAGGAATGAAAAACTGTTTTTT.

This clone was observed once. This chain joins TRBV5-1 and TRBJ1-4; no clear D. Per the germline V gene, CDR1 is SGHRS and CDR2 is YFSETQ. This CDR3 contains 13 residues. Trimming took 4 bases from V and 8 from J, leaving 12 bases between them. In DNA form, the CDR3 reads TGCGCCAGCAGCAAAGAAGCTCGGGAAAAACTGTTTTTT. This codes for CASSKEAREKLFF.

This sequence joins TRBV18 and TRBJ1-5; TRBD1 aligns across 8 bases. This CDR3 is 16 amino acids long. V trimming: 1 base; J trimming: 2 bases; junction bases outside the gene matches: 4. Germline V gene sequence: CDR1 KGHSH, CDR2 LQKENI. CDR3 DNA: TGTGCCAGCTCACCACGCGGACAGGGAGGCAATCAGCCCCAGCATTTT. Translated, it gives CASSPRGQGGNQPQHF.

V and J are TRBV5-1 and TRBJ2-5; 8 bases align to TRBD1. With 3 bases clipped from V and 3 bases from J, the junction kept 10 bases outside the gene matches. CDR3 length: 16 residues. Germline-derived CDR1 and CDR2 are SGHRS and YFSETQ. This chain's CDR3 is CASSSQPPGGEETQYF. DNA of the CDR3: TGCGCCAGCAGCTCCCAACCTCCAGGGGGCGAAGAGACCCAGTACTTC.

This clone was seen a single time. This sequence joins TRBV2 and TRBJ2-7; no clear D. The germline V gene encodes CDR1 SNHLY and CDR2 FYNNEI. Trimming shortened V by 1 base and J by 5 bases, and 6 bases separated the two germline ends. This CDR3 is 12 amino acids long. The CDR3 here is CASSEELDEQYF. The CDR3 coding sequence is TGTGCCAGCAGTGAAGAACTGGACGAGCAGTACTTC.

CDR3 loop: CASSDGRLPYEQYF. The CDR3 bases are TGTGCCAGCAGTGACGGGAGGTTACCCTACGAGCAGTACTTC. J is TRBJ2-7 and V is TRBV2, with TRBD2 matching over 7 bases. The germline V gene encodes CDR1 SNHLY and CDR2 FYNNEI. The CDR3 is 14 residues long. Germline trimming cut 3 bases from V and 2 bases from J; bases unmatched to any gene: 4.

The chain couples TRBV5-1 to TRBJ1-1, with no clear D. CDR3 length: 15 amino acids. From germline, CDR1 is SGHRS and CDR2 YFSETQ. Trimming cost V 0 bases and J 1 base, with 10 bases left between them. The CDR3, as DNA: TGCGCCAGCAGCTTGGGTTCCTACGCGAACACTGAAGCTTTCTTT. It specifies CASSLGSYANTEAFF.

This chain connects TRBV2 to TRBJ1-6, with TRBD1 as a possible D gene (6 bases). The CDR3 has 18 amino acids. Between the trimmed V and J ends, which lost 7 bases and 0 bases, there was a span of 19 bases. In germline, CDR1 is SNHLY, CDR2 FYNNEI. The DNA for the CDR3 is TGTGCCAGCACCCCGACCCAAGGACAGAGCTCCTATAATTCACCCCTCCACTTT. Amino acids: CASTPTQGQSSYNSPLHF.

The chain carries TRBV3-1 (or the pseudogene TRBV3-2) and TRBJ2-5, with D tentatively TRBD2 (6 bases). Trimming removed 1 base at V and 2 bases at J, with 8 bases between. Per the germline V gene, CDR1 is LGHDT and CDR2 is YNNKEL (reference sequence). There are 14 residues in the CDR3. The CDR3 here is CASSQGLEQETQYF. CDR3 bases: TGTGCCAGCAGCCAAGGACTAGAGCAAGAGACCCAGTACTTC.

The chain employs TRBV10-3 and TRBJ2-5; TRBD2 agrees at 12 bases. The CDR3 extends over 14 amino acids. V was clipped by 11 bases and J by 2 bases; unmatched bases: 6. Germline CDR1 reads ENHRY; CDR2 reads SYGVKD. In DNA, the CDR3 is TGTGCCCATTCTAGCGGGAGGGAACAAGAGACCCAGTACTTC. It encodes CAHSSGREQETQYF.

The chain uses TRBV5-1 and TRBJ2-5; 8 positions match TRBD1. The V and J ends lost 1 base and 2 bases, in that order; junction bases with no gene match: 4. Per germline, CDR1 SGHRS and CDR2 YFSETQ. The CDR3 covers 15 residues. The CDR3 region has the DNA TGCGCCAGCAGCTTGACCCGACAGGGGCAAGAGACCCAGTACTTC. This translates into CASSLTRQGQETQYF. The full variable domain, rest sourced from reference TRBV5-1 and TRBJ2-5, is KAGVTQTPRYLIKTRGQQVTLSCSPISGHRSVSWYQQTPGQGLQFLFEYFSETQRNKGNFPGRFSGRQFSNSRSEMNVSTLELGDSALYLCASSLTRQGQETQYFGPGTRLLVL.

This clone came up a few times. The genes are TRBV11-3 and TRBJ2-3; the match to TRBD1 covers 12 bases. V shed 5 bases and J 4 bases; nucleotides not matched to a gene: 4. Germline CDR1 is SGHNT and CDR2 is YENEEA. The CDR3 extends over 15 amino acids. The CDR3 nucleotides read TGTGCCAGCAGCCGGGGACAGGGGGCGTCAGATACGCAGTATTTT. Translated: CASSRGQGASDTQYF.

CDR3 protein: CASSIAADGELFF. The DNA of the CDR3 is TGTGCCAGTAGTATAGCCGCAGATGGGGAGCTGTTTTTT. The chain combines TRBV19 with TRBJ2-2; D gene ambiguous. Trimming cost V 1 base and J 8 bases, with 8 bases left between them. Germline lookup yields CDR1 LNHDA and CDR2 SQIVND (reference sequence). The CDR3 is 13 amino acids.

The gene calls are TRBV27 and TRBJ2-2, with 7 bases identical to TRBD2. V trimming: 6 bases; J trimming: 1 base; junction bases outside the gene matches: 5. CDR3 size: 15 residues. Germline assignment: CDR1 MNHEY and CDR2 SMNVEV (reference sequence). CDR3 in DNA: TGTGCCAGCAGGGGGCTAGCGGTGAACACCGGGGAGCTGTTTTTT. This gives the protein CASRGLAVNTGELFF.

V gene TRBV9 combines with J gene TRBJ2-3; 12 bases map to TRBD2. Germline lookup yields CDR1 SGDLS and CDR2 YYNGEE. The CDR3 runs 17 residues. Unmatched junction bases numbered 8, after V lost 0 bases and J lost 6 bases. CDR3 in amino acids: CASSVGLAGGPGDTQYF. CDR3 DNA sequence: TGTGCCAGCAGCGTAGGTCTAGCGGGAGGGCCGGGTGATACGCAGTATTTT.

V and J are TRBV30 and TRBJ2-2; TRBD1 agrees at 7 bases. Losses at the gene ends were 1 base for V and 7 bases for J; bases not matched to a gene: 9. The germline V gene encodes CDR1 GTSNPN and CDR2 SVGIG (reference sequence). This CDR3 has 15 residues. CDR3 DNA sequence: TGTGCCTGGAGTGCTGACAGGGAAGGAAGCGGGGAGCTGTTTTTT. Its protein is CAWSADREGSGELFF.

The V gene is TRBV4-1, the J gene TRBJ1-2; TRBD1 is a possible D gene (6 bases). Trimming pared 4 bases from V and 5 bases from J, leaving 14 bases between. Germline CDR1 is MGHRA and CDR2 is YSYEKL. The CDR3 length is 14 residues. CDR3 DNA sequence: TGCGCCAGCAGCCGGGCCAATACAGGGTATGGCTACACCTTC. Its protein product is CASSRANTGYGYTF.

This chain joins TRBV7-9 and TRBJ1-5; 9 bases line up with TRBD1. Germline V CDR1 and CDR2: SEHNR, FQNEAQ (reference sequence). The ends lost 4 bases at V and 2 bases at J; junction bases unmatched: 12. The CDR3 is 18 residues long. The CDR3, as DNA: TGTGCCAGCAGCTCCGCCGGGACAGGGTATTTTGGCAATCAGCCCCAGCATTTT. It is translated as CASSSAGTGYFGNQPQHF.

This clone came up a few times. The CDR3 DNA is TGCGCCAGCAGCCAAGCGACTGAGAACACTGAAGCTTTCTTT. It specifies CASSQATENTEAFF. The V gene is TRBV4-1, the J gene TRBJ1-1, with no clear D. Looked up from germline, CDR1 is MGHRA and CDR2 is YSYEKL. With 1 base removed from V and 1 base from J, the gap between germline ends came to 7 bases. The CDR3 extends over 14 amino acids.

The chain is built from TRBV18 and TRBJ1-3, with D unclear. Trimming removed 0 bases at V and 1 base at J, with 10 bases between. Per germline, CDR1 KGHSH and CDR2 LQKENI. This CDR3 contains 16 residues. In DNA form, the CDR3 reads TGTGCCAGCTCACCACCATCAGGCCTTTCTGGAAACACCATATATTTT. Encoded protein: CASSPPSGLSGNTIYF.

The chain employs TRBV4-1 and TRBJ2-1; the match to TRBD2 covers 10 bases. Trimming took 0 bases from V and 6 from J; bases not matched to a gene: 5. The length of the CDR3 is 16 residues. The germline V gene has CDR1 MGHRA and CDR2 YSYEKL. CDR3: CASSQENSGGFNEQFF. The CDR3 coding sequence is TGCGCCAGCAGCCAAGAAAATAGCGGGGGGTTCAATGAGCAGTTCTTC.

The table lists this clone with a count of one. The genes are TRBV29-1 and TRBJ1-3, with D hard to call. The V end was cut by 2 bases, the J end by 3 bases, with 5 bases between. Germline CDR1 and CDR2: SQVTM and ANQGSEA. The CDR3 covers 12 residues. The CDR3 spells CSVEQFGNTIYF. The CDR3 coding sequence is TGCAGCGTTGAACAGTTTGGAAACACCATATATTTT.